This T cell receptor beta chain was captured by sequencing in a study of shared T cell receptors in the human thymus. This table comes from immunoSEQ multiplex PCR, and its TCRdb copy is limited to in-frame clones, with some not included. The table has hundreds of thousands of clones, more than 75% seen once; the top ten hold approximately 0.0097%. This clone has only one observation. This same sample was also part of a study on human thymus T cells.

The sequenced material came from thymocytes. This clonotype originated in a boy in the first two years of life with a congenital heart defect.

The CDR3 sequence: CASSTWSGRATHTHNEQFF. CDR3 sequence (DNA): TGCGCCAGCAGCACCTGGAGCGGGAGGGCCACACACACACACAATGAGCAGTTCTTC. V and J are TRBV5-1 and TRBJ2-1, with 10 bases identical to TRBD2. CDR3 size: 19 residues. The V gene's germline CDR1 is SGHRS and CDR2 YFSETQ. Trimming cost V 4 bases and J 5 bases; bases outside gene matches: 18.